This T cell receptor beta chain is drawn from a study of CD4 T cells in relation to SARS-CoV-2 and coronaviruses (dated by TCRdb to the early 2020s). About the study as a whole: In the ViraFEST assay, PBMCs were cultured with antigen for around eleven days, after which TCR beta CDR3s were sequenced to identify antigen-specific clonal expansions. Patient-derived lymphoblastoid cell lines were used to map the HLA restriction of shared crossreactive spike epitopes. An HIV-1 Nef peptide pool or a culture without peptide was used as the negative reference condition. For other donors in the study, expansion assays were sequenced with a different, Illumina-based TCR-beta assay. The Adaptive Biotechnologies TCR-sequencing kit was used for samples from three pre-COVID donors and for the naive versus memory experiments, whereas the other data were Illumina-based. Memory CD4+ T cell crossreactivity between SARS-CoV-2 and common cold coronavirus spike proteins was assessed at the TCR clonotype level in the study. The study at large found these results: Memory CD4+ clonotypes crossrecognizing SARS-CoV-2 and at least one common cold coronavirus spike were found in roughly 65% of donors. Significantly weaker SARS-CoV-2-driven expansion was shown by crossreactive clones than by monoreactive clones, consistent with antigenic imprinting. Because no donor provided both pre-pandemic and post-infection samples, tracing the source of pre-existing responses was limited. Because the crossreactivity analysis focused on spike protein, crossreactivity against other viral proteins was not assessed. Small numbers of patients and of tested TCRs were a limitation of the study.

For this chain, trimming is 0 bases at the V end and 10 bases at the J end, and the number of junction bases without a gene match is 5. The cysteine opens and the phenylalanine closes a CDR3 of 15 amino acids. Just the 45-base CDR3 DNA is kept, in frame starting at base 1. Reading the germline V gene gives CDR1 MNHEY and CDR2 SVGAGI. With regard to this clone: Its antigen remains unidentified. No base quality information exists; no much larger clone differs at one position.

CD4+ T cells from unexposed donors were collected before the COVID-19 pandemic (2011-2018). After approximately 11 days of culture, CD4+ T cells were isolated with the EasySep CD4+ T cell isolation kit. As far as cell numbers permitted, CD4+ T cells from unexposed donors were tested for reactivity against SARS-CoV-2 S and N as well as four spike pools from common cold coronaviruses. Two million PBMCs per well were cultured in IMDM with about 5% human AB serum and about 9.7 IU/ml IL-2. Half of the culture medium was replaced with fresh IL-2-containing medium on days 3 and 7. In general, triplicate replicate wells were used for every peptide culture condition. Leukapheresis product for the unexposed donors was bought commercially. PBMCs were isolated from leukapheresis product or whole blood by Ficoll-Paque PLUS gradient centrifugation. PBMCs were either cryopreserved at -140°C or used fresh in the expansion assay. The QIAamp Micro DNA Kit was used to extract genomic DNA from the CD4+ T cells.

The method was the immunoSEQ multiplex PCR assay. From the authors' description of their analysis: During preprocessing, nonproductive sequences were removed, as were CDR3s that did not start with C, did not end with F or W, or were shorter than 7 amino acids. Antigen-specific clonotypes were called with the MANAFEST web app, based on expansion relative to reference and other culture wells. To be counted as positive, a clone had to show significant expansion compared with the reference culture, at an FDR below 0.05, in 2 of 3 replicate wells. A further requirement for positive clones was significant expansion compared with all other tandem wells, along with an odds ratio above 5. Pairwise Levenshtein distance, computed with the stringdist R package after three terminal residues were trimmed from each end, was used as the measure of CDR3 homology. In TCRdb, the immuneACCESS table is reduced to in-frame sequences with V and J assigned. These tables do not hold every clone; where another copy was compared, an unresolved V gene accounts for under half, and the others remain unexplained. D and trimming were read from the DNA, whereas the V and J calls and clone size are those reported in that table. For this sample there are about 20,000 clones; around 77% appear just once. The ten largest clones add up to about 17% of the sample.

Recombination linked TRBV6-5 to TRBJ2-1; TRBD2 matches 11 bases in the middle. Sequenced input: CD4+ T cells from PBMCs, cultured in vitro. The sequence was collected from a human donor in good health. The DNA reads TGTGCCAGCAGTTACTCGGGGACTAGCGGAGAAGAGCAGTTCTTC. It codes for CASSYSGTSGEEQFF.